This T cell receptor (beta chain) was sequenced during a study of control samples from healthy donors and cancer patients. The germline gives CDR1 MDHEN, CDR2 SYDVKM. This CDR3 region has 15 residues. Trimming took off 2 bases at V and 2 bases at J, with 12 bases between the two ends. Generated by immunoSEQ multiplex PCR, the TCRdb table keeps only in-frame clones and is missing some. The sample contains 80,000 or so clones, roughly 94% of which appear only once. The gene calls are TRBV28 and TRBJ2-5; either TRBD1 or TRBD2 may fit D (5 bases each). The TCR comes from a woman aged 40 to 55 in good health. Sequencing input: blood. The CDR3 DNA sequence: TGTGCCAGCAGTTTAATAGGGGAGCTACAAGAGACCCAGTACTTC. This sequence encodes CASSLIGELQETQYF.